This T cell receptor (beta chain) stems from a study of T cells in narcolepsy (dated by TCRdb to 2016 to 2019). The study in broad terms: Patients with narcolepsy type 1 or type 2 (NT1, NT2) were enrolled in the study together with healthy control donors. The study sought autoreactive T cells targeting hypocretin neuron self-antigens (hypocretin, TRIB2) in narcolepsy patients, using TCR Vbeta sequencing to track clonotypes in blood and CSF. Results and caveats for the whole study, not just this receptor: Numbers of sequenced blood memory CD4+ clonotypes were comparable, averaging roughly 40,000 in patients and approximately 30,000 in controls. Autoreactive clonotypes were reported to be detected serially in the blood of the same patients and of different patients, but not in the blood of healthy controls. Plots comparing CSF and blood CD4+ T cell clonotypes from the same patient highlighted HCRT-specific and TRIB2-specific autoreactive clonotypes. Some blood memory CD4+ repertoires from patients and controls contained no sequences matching autoreactive T cell clones.

For TCR Vbeta sequencing, memory CD4+ T cells were sorted ex vivo from the peripheral blood of both healthy controls and narcolepsy patients. Details on this clone: Its binding antigen is unknown. Base qualities are not recorded, but no much larger clone differs from it by a single base.

From V the trimming removes 2 bases and from J it removes 7 bases, while the gene matches leave 8 bases of the junction unaccounted for. The CDR1 and CDR2 encoded by the germline V gene are MNHEY and SVGAGI. The CDR3 contains 14 residues, cysteine and phenylalanine counted. The read is trimmed to its CDR3 DNA, 42 bases read in frame from base 1. Receptors were amplified or captured by the immunoSEQ multiplex PCR assay. Sourced from immuneACCESS, this table was stored by TCRdb with only in-frame sequences that have V and J called. A share of the clones is absent; for the studies checked, an unresolved V gene accounts for under half, and the remainder has no known explanation. The sample has approximately 25,000 clones on record, roughly two thirds of them singletons. Jointly, the top ten make up more than 10% of the sample.

This sequence was found in a human donor in good health. The specimen sequenced was memory (CD45RA-) CD4+ T cells from blood. The cell subset or site label, as the study defines it: memory T cells sorted ex vivo from peripheral blood. The chain uses TRBV6-5 and TRBJ2-7; 7 central bases correspond to TRBD1. This receptor carries the CDR3 CASSYLDRSGEQYF. The base sequence is TGTGCCAGCAGTTACCTGGACAGGTCAGGTGAGCAGTACTTC.